These 6 T cell receptor beta chains came from one sample sequenced in a study of blood T cell repertoires in COVID-19. TCRdb keeps only in-frame clones here, not all; method: immunoSEQ multiplex PCR. The repertoire holds approximately 300,000 clones, with nearly 90% as singletons. Specimen: PBMCs or T cells enriched from blood (not recorded which). The receptors here all came from a woman under 40 who had recovered from COVID-19.

J is TRBJ2-1 and V is TRBV29-1; D gene unclear. Between the trimmed V and J ends, which lost 2 bases and 0 bases, there was a span of 8 bases. The CDR3 runs to 14 residues. Germline V lookup: CDR1 SQVTM, CDR2 ANQGSEA. The CDR3 DNA sequence: TGCAGCGTTGAAATCCCGAGCTCCTACAATGAGCAGTTCTTC. Protein: CSVEIPSSYNEQFF.

This clone was seen a single time. The chain joins TRBV7-3 to TRBJ2-1; TRBD2 aligns across 11 bases. Germline V CDR1 and CDR2: SGHTA, FQGTGA. The CDR3 is made up of 19 amino acids. Germline trimming cut 3 bases from V and 7 bases from J; bases unmatched to any gene: 17. CDR3 in DNA: TGTGCCAGCAGCTTTGAGATCTCCTGGTCGACTAGCGGGACTAATGAGCAGTTCTTC. Translating gives CASSFEISWSTSGTNEQFF.

The chain carries TRBV7-6 and TRBJ2-7; 8 nucleotides agree with TRBD1. This CDR3 is 15 amino acids long. Germline CDR1 SGHVS, CDR2 FNYEAQ. Unmatched junction bases numbered 13, after V lost 6 bases and J lost 6 bases. The CDR3 nucleotides read TGTGCCAGCAGGCGTGACAGGGGCCTAGAAAGCGAGCAGTACTTC. This gives the protein CASRRDRGLESEQYF.

The genes are TRBV29-1 and TRBJ1-2, with 8 positions matching TRBD1. The germline gives CDR1 SQVTM, CDR2 ANQGSEA. The V and J ends lost 6 bases and 3 bases, in that order; junction bases with no gene match: 6. The CDR3 covers 13 residues. The CDR3 protein is CSVGRQGHYGYTF. The DNA for the CDR3 is TGCAGCGTCGGTAGACAGGGGCACTATGGCTACACCTTC.

The chain uses TRBV25-1 and TRBJ2-3, with 12 bases that match TRBD2. CDR3 size: 15 residues. The germline V gene has CDR1 MGHDK and CDR2 SYGVNS. Unmatched junction bases numbered 4, after V lost 4 bases and J lost 5 bases. The CDR3, as DNA: TGTGCCAGCAGTGGACTAGCGGGAGTTGGAGATACGCAGTATTTT. The encoded protein is CASSGLAGVGDTQYF.

There are a few counts of this clone. The chain couples TRBV6-5 to TRBJ2-7; 9 nucleotides agree with TRBD1. Losses at the gene ends were 2 bases for V and 2 bases for J; bases not matched to a gene: 4. The CDR3 length is 15 residues. Germline V CDR1 and CDR2: MNHEY, SVGAGI. CDR3 loop: CASSYGDRETYEQYF. Here the CDR3 DNA reads TGTGCCAGCAGTTACGGGGACAGGGAAACCTACGAGCAGTACTTC.